The clone carrying this T cell receptor (beta chain) was detected many times. The ends lost 1 base at V and 0 bases at J; junction bases unmatched: 6. The CDR3 length is 18 residues. This sample was taken from a study of tumor-infiltrating lymphocytes in primary liver carcinoma. Study in general: Samples gave roughly 3.5 to 7.13 million productive TCRbeta reads, similar across tissue types.

Unsorted bulk tissue (about 20-32 mg) underwent RNA and DNA co-extraction. Constant-region priming of around 530 ng total RNA yielded TCR beta cDNA. Modified slightly, ARM-PCR produced TCR beta libraries over three nested multiplex PCR rounds. TRBV1-TRBV30 forward primers paired with a C-beta reverse primer were used in the first two PCR rounds, which ran around 10 cycles each. TCRdb passed the multiplex PCR reads through MiXCR, listing each CDR3 protein once. The sample carries approximately 88,000 distinct CDR3 sequences, 55% to 75% recorded once. This chain uses TRBV12-3 or TRBV12-4 with TRBJ2-6, with 7 bases matching TRBD1. The receptor was isolated from a man aged 35-49 years with primary liver carcinoma and hepatitis B virus infection. Sequenced input: tumor-adjacent normal liver tissue. The CDR3 here is CASSLGGGANSGANVLTF. CDR3 in DNA: TGTGCCAGCAGTTTAGGAGGGGGCGCGAACTCTGGGGCCAACGTCCTGACTTTC.